This T cell receptor (beta chain) is from a study of cytomegalovirus exposure and HLA in healthy donors (dated by TCRdb to the late 2010s). Regarding the study in general: In an earlier analysis of roughly 500 of the donors, 250 to 350 Gb of sequence data and about 110 million unique TCR beta sequences from 150 million to 200 million T cells were reported. About 300 gigabases of sequencing data and 80 million or so unique TCR sequences were included in an early release covering roughly 700 HLA-typed donors. Among the roughly 430 genotyped donors, approximately 82% belonged to the genetic ancestry cluster associated with self-reported Caucasian donors. The study aimed to test whether signatures of past pathogen exposure could be identified by cataloging public T cell receptors. The study profiled the T cell repertoires of hundreds of subjects by immunosequencing and related them to cytomegalovirus serostatus. Along with the roughly 700-subject first cohort, a separate validation cohort of over a hundred different subjects was used. The study combined high-throughput TCR immunosequencing, statistical association of individual TCRs with disease status, and machine learning to predict cytomegalovirus infection status. A later analysis re-examined previously published TCR beta repertoires from around 670 donors and added high-resolution HLA genotyping to investigate patterns of TCR occurrence. Rather than drawing on any new phenotypic data, the later analysis identified candidate immune exposures from TCR beta sequences and the way those sequences occurred across donors. In an earlier analysis of around 540 of the donors, high-throughput TCR beta sequencing was used to judge whether each TCR beta V gene segment behaved as functional or pseudogenic. Donor age, sex, ethnicity and CMV serostatus were collected together with the repertoire data. A later genetic analysis used genome-wide SNP genotypes for about 65% of the 666 donors, treating that subset as a discovery cohort. All discovery cohort repertoires had been generated on a single sequencing platform. HLA typing covered class I and class II loci at four-digit resolution. The number of typed donors differed by locus: about 620-630 for A, B, C, DRB1 and DQB1; approximately 530 for DQA1; around 610 for DPA1; and around 450 for DPB1. Roughly five DR-DQ haplotypes were handled as single units for association and clustering, since linkage in the cohort was strong. Among about 390 genotyped donors of the cohort, an average of roughly 240,000 unique TCR beta nucleotide sequences were sequenced per donor, around a sixth of them non-productive.

Remarks on this clone: Its target antigen remains unknown. Base qualities are not provided; no much larger clone lies one nucleotide away.

Libraries were built with the immunoSEQ multiplex PCR assay. For the multiplex PCR, a mixture combining 60 forward primers for TCR Vbeta segments and 13 reverse primers for TCR Jbeta segments was used. The CDR3 region of rearranged TCR beta genes was amplified from genomic DNA by a multiplex PCR assay. The Illumina HiSeq System was used to sequence the amplified TCR beta libraries as 87-base-pair reads. On the authors' methods: Across the 500 to 700 repertoires, a later analysis counted 60 million to 90 million unique TCR beta chains, roughly 11 million of which were shared by at least two donors. A nearest-neighbor algorithm error-corrected the raw reads and collapsed the reads into unique sequences, merging closely related sequences to remove PCR and sequencing errors. V, D and J gene segments were assigned by aligning CDR3 sequences to IMGT reference sequences. Each retained sequence needed at least a six-nucleotide match to both a V gene segment and a J gene segment. A rearrangement counted as productive if the CDR3 had no stop codons and remained in frame with V and J, and every other rearrangement counted as non-productive. Following IMGT convention, CDR3 was defined as the stretch from the second conserved V-encoded cysteine to the conserved J-encoded phenylalanine. The earlier analysis of 587 of the donors excluded sequences that lacked an unambiguous match to a single V gene segment. In an earlier analysis of some 590 of the donors, a V segment was called functional when productive rearrangements were above 56.7%, and segregating when the standard deviation between donors exceeded 5%. To diagnose cytomegalovirus status from the catalog of TCR beta chain sequences, a statistical classification framework was built. In a later analysis, V and J genes were assigned by comparing TCR nucleotide sequences against IMGT/GENE-DB human TR gene sequences. A later analysis assigned CDR3 sequences and most-parsimonious VDJ recombination scenarios with the TCRdist pipeline. In a later analysis, every TCR beta chain was defined by the combination of its CDR3 amino acid sequence and its V-gene family, and reads without a unique V-gene family were dropped. A later analysis removed roughly 590 highly shared, low-generation-probability nucleotide sequences to deal with suspected cross-contamination and a sequencing artifact. For each public chain, a later analysis derived a clonal expansion index from normalized ranks of inferred template counts within each repertoire. In a later analysis, generation probabilities were computed using a VDJ recombination model fitted to out-of-frame rearrangements, and the results were checked against IGoR. A later analysis scored TCR-TCR, TCR-HLA and TCR-CMV co-occurrence with hypergeometric tests, applying a repertoire-size bias correction to TCR pairs. In a later analysis, false discovery rates were estimated by permuting HLA or CMV assignments 20 times. In a later analysis, co-occurring TCRs were grouped using DBSCAN, with TCRdist sequence similarity added in when clustering inside HLA-allele-positive subsets. Repertoires with fewer than 30,000 or more than 120,000 public chains were left out of co-occurrence clustering, as were a few repertoires with anomalous nucleotide sharing. In TCRdb, the immuneACCESS table is reduced to in-frame sequences with V and J assigned. These tables do not hold every clone; where another copy was compared, an unresolved V gene accounts for under half, and the others remain unexplained. The V and J calls and clone size were taken over from that table, and D and trimming were inferred from the DNA. Present in this sample are approximately 140,000 clones, over 60% of which were seen just once. About 13% of the sample is in the top ten clones.

CDR1 and CDR2, per the germline V gene, are SGHDT and YYEEEE. Germline trimming: 0 bases from V, 5 bases from J; junction bases outside gene matches: 10. From cysteine to phenylalanine, the CDR3 is 16 amino acids long. Kept here is only the CDR3 DNA, which spans 48 bases and is read in frame from base 1. Results and caveats for the whole study, not just this receptor: In a later genetic analysis, fewer N-insertions in productive TCRs were reported among donors in an Asian-associated ancestry cluster than the roughly 700-donor mean. CMV serostatus was the only immune exposure information available for the cohort. Cytomegalovirus status was reported to be diagnosed by the classifier with high specificity and sensitivity in both the original and validation cohorts. Because the 87-base-pair reads could not distinguish some IMGT-functional V segments, including TRBV6-2 and TRBV6-3, those segments were excluded. The sequencing pipeline was judged likely to have produced a cluster of highly shared sequence variants as a technical artifact. Strong co-occurrence of HLA alleles, especially DR and DQ, made assigning TCR associations to individual alleles difficult. This cohort had only TCR beta chains sequenced, and the lack of alpha or paired-chain data limited which features could be detected. The authors suggested that the approach could potentially be generalized to other disease states and immunological phenotypes. The earlier analysis of approximately 590 of the donors excluded roughly 17 rarely observed V segments, including chromosome 9 orphons, because counts were too low. While some public TCRs were present in many individuals, most TCR sequences turned up only very rarely across donors. In a later analysis, several top co-occurrence clusters were reported to appear linked to parvovirus B19, influenza, CMV and Epstein-Barr virus. Presence/absence analyses assumed roughly uniform sequencing depth across donors, an assumption that may not hold. Linkage disequilibrium might explain the correlated functional status among segregating V segments, but an unknown experimental factor could not be excluded. An association between a missense DCLRE1C variant and V-gene and J-gene trimming of TCR beta chains was found in a later genetic analysis and replicated in an independent cohort. Compared with equally common non-associated chains, HLA-associated TCR beta chains in a later analysis were more clonally expanded and had lower generation probabilities. A further reported finding was that TCR beta sequences accurately predicted the HLA-A and HLA-B alleles for most subjects in the first cohort. According to a later analysis, TCR association rates differed among HLA loci, with DRB1 alleles showing the most associated TCRs and HLA-C alleles showing the fewest. A later analysis found that most CMV-associated TCR beta chains appeared HLA-restricted, with HLA associations seemingly driven largely by CMV exposure. In the study, 150 to 200 TCR beta chains were listed as associated with cytomegalovirus. An earlier analysis of 450 to 750 of the donors showed that most TCR beta V segments appeared in productive rearrangements either about 87% or about 30% of the time, which broadly matched IMGT annotations. In a later analysis, around 17,000 TCR beta sequences were associated with specific HLA alleles at a false discovery rate of 0.05. A few of the identified cytomegalovirus-associated TCR beta chains were confirmed in vitro to be specific for cytomegalovirus antigens. Because HLA typing was missing for some donors at each locus, association tests included only the typed subset.

In total, just over 650 healthy bone marrow donors made up the cohort. Cohort members were all nominally healthy when sampled, although unrecorded immune exposures were likely present. The donor tested CMV seropositive, placing the donor among the 289 seropositive members of the cohort. Each donor provided a peripheral blood sample, and peripheral blood mononuclear cells were used for TCR beta sequencing. The Qiagen DNeasy Blood Extraction Kit was used to extract genomic DNA from the blood cell samples. The V gene is TRBV5-6 and the J gene is TRBJ2-5, with TRBD1 matching 7 junction bases. Sequencing was carried out using PBMCs. The clonotype originates from a man in his forties in good health and CMV-seropositive. The CDR3 corresponds to CASSLGGATGVETQYF. At the DNA level, the sequence is TGTGCCAGCAGCTTGGGAGGGGCCACAGGGGTGGAGACCCAGTACTTC. The full variable domain, completed from the reference TRBV5-6 and TRBJ2-5 proteins outside the CDR3, reads DAGVTQSPTHLIKTRGQQVTLRCSPKSGHDTVSWYQQALGQGPQFIFQYYEEEERQRGNFPDRFSGHQFPNYSSELNVNALLLGDSALYLCASSLGGATGVETQYFGPGTRLLVL.